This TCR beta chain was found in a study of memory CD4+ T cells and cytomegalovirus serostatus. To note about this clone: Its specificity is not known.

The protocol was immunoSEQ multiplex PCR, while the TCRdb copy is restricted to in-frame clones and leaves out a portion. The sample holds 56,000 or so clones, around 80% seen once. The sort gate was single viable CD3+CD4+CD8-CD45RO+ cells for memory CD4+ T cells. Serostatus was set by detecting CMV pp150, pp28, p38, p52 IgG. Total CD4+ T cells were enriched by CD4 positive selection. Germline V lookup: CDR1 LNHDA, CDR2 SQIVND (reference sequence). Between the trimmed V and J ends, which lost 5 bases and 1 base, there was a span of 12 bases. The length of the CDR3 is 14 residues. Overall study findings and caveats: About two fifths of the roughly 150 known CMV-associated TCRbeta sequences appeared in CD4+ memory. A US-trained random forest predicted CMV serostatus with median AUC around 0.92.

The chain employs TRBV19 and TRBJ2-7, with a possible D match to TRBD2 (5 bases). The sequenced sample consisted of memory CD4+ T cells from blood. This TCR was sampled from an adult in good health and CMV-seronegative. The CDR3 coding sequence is TGTGCCAGTAGTCTTGCGACTACTTCCTACGAGCAGTACTTC. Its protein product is CASSLATTSYEQYF.